This T cell receptor (beta chain) was captured in a study of T cells expressing NK-cell markers. Study-wide results and caveats: Dominant NKG2C+ clonotypes accounted for roughly 1.0-8% of CD8+ T cells in six donors.

On this clonotype itself: As yet, its antigen is unknown.

In generating TCR beta cDNA, 5'RACE template switching with UMIs was used. TCRdb derives one entry per CDR3 protein from the 5' RACE reads, leaving out DNA. The data include a few hundred thousand distinct CDR3 sequences; the top ten clones carry roughly 5.2%. This CDR3 has 15 amino acids. Germline V CDR1 and CDR2: DFQATT, SNEGSKA (reference sequence). This receptor was taken from a man aged 18-70 years in good health. Source material: blood T cells: a sorted CD56 or NKG2C T cell subset, CD4+ or CD8+ T cells, or bulk PBMC T cells (not recorded which). V gene TRBV20-1 combines with J gene TRBJ2-5; lacking DNA, the TRBD1 call made by TCRdb goes unchecked. Here the CDR3 reads CSAPTGERVQETQYF.